This T cell receptor beta chain was observed in a study of blood T cell repertoires in COVID-19. Background on the study: Sources were T cells, B-cell-depleted T cells, or PBMCs; the material itself was cDNA or gDNA.

Germline CDR1 is GTSNPN and CDR2 is SVGIG (reference sequence). This CDR3 region has 13 residues. The V and J ends lost 5 bases and 2 bases, in that order; junction bases with no gene match: 4. Sequencing was performed with immunoSEQ multiplex PCR; in TCRdb, only in-frame clones are kept and a portion is missing. The sample carries 110,000 or so clones, 85% recorded once. The rearrangement uses TRBV30 and TRBJ2-5; 8 positions match TRBD2. Sample: peripheral blood. The TCR originated in a human donor in a cohort sampled during active COVID-19. CDR3 sequence: CAWAGGPQETQYF. CDR3 DNA: TGTGCCTGGGCGGGGGGACCTCAAGAGACCCAGTACTTC.